These T cell receptor beta chains were read from a single sample in a study of blood T cell repertoires in COVID-19. TCRdb's copy holds only in-frame clones and misses some; the assay was immunoSEQ multiplex PCR. The repertoire holds about 140,000 clones, about 80% seen once, with 1.5% to 2% in the top ten. The sequenced sample was PBMCs or T cells enriched from blood (not recorded which). These receptors were collected from a young woman who had been exposed to COVID-19. The CDR3 runs from the conserved cysteine through the conserved F or W. D genes are given only for firm matches. Part of the rows lack a size; the others show once, few, many or a class for expanded clones.

d_call	v_call	j_call	clone_size	cdr3_aa	cdr3_nt
TRBD1	TRBV10-3	TRBJ2-1	-	CAISESEGQGARNEQFF	TGTGCCATCAGTGAGTCCGAGGGACAGGGGGCGAGAAATGAGCAGTTCTTC
-	TRBV5-4	TRBJ2-3	-	CASSSAELDTQYF	TGTGCCAGCAGCAGTGCCGAGTTGGATACGCAGTATTTT
TRBD2	TRBV30	TRBJ2-5	-	CAWSVSAGVETQYF	TGTGCCTGGAGTGTCTCCGCGGGAGTGGAGACCCAGTACTTC
-	TRBV18	TRBJ2-1	-	CASSPLASANEQFF	TGTGCCAGCTCACCACTGGCTAGCGCTAATGAGCAGTTCTTC
TRBD1	TRBV7-9	TRBJ2-7	-	CASSLLATGSSEQYF	TGTGCCAGCAGCTTACTCGCGACAGGGAGCTCCGAGCAGTACTTC
-	TRBV16	TRBJ2-2	once	CASSPLESGELFF	TGTGCCAGCAGCCCACTAGAATCCGGGGAGCTGTTTTTT
TRBD1	TRBV28	TRBJ2-4	once	CASSFWDRGPGAKNIQYF	TGTGCCAGCAGTTTTTGGGACAGGGGGCCGGGGGCCAAAAACATTCAGTACTTC
TRBD1	TRBV6-5	TRBJ1-2	-	CASHQGTGGGYGYTF	TGTGCCAGTCATCAGGGAACAGGGGGTGGGTATGGCTACACCTTC
-	TRBV2	TRBJ2-3	-	CASSARGAGVTDTQYF	TGTGCCAGCAGCGCCCGGGGGGCGGGAGTTACGGATACGCAGTATTTT
TRBD1	TRBV7-2	TRBJ2-7	-	CASSSFQAGTGYYEQYF	TGTGCCAGCAGCTCGTTCCAGGCCGGGACAGGATACTACGAGCAGTATTTC